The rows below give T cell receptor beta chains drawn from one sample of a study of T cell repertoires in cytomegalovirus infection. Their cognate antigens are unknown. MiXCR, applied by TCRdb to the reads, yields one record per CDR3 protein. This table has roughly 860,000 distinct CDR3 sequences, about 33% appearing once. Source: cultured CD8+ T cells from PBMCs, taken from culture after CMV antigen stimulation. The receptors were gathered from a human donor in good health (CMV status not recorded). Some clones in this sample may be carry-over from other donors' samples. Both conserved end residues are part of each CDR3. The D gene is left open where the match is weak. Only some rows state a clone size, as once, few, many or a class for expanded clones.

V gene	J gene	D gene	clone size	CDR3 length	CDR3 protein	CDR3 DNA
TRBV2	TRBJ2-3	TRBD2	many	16	CASPGKEAGVSDTQYF	TGTGCCAGCCCTGGAAAAGAAGCGGGGGTTTCAGATACGCAGTATTTT
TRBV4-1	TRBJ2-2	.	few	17	CASSFWTEKQNTGELFF	TGCGCCAGCAGCTTCTGGACAGAAAAACAGAACACCGGGGAGCTGTTTTTT
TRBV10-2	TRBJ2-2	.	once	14	CAIRDTLNTGELFF	TGCGCCATCCGGGACACCTTGAACACCGGGGAGCTGTTTTTT
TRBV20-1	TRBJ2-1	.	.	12	CSVSTGLNEQFF	TGCAGTGTCTCGACCGGCCTCAATGAGCAGTTCTTC
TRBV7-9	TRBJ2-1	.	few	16	CASSLTLGARGNEQFF	TGTGCCAGCAGCTTAACTCTGGGGGCCCGAGGAAATGAGCAGTTCTTC
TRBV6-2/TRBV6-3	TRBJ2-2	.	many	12	CASSYSAGELFF	TGTGCCAGCAGTTACTCGGCCGGGGAGCTGTTTTTT
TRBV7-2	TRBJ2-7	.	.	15	CASSLARVARYEQYF	TGTGCCAGCAGCTTAGCCAGGGTGGCCCGCTACGAGCAGTACTTC
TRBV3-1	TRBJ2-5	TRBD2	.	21	CASSQELKVESLAGDQETQYF	TGTGCCAGCAGCCAAGAACTCAAGGTGGAGAGTCTAGCGGGGGACCAAGAGACCCAGTACTTC
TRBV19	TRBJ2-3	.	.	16	CASSNLATRGTDTQYF	TGTGCCAGTAGTAACTTAGCGACCAGGGGCACAGATACGCAGTATTTT
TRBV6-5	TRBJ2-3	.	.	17	CASSYRPPSASTDTQYF	TGTGCCAGCAGTTACAGACCGCCGTCGGCTAGCACAGATACGCAGTATTTT
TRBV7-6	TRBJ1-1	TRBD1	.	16	CASSPPRRQGTIEAFF	TGTGCCAGCAGCCCGCCCCGGAGACAGGGCACCATTGAAGCTTTCTTT
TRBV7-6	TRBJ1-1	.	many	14	CASTSGRLNTEAFF	TGTGCCAGCACCTCAGGACGGTTGAACACTGAAGCTTTCTTT
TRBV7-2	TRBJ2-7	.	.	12	CASVEGGGEQYF	TGTGCCAGCGTAGAAGGGGGAGGGGAGCAGTACTTC
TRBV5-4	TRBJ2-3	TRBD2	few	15	CASSSRTSGADTQYF	TGTGCCAGCAGCTCCAGGACTAGCGGGGCAGATACGCAGTATTTT
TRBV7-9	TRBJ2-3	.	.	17	CASSQNRGLKVTDTQYF	TGTGCCAGCAGCCAAAACAGAGGGCTTAAAGTCACAGATACGCAGTATTTT
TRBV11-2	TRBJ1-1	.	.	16	CASSLDQPNMNTEAFF	TGTGCCAGCAGCTTAGATCAGCCGAATATGAACACTGAAGCTTTCTTT
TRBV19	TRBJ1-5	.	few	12	CATKTGFQPQHF	TGTGCCACCAAAACAGGGTTTCAGCCCCAGCATTTT
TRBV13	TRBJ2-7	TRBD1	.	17	CASSLGPGQGLYYAQYF	TGTGCCAGCAGCTTAGGCCCGGGACAGGGGCTATATTACGCGCAGTACTTC
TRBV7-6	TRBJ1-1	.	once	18	CASSLESPGLLMNTEAFF	TGTGCCAGCAGCTTAGAATCACCAGGGCTACTTATGAACACTGAAGCTTTCTTC
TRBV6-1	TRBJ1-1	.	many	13	CASRRLGKTEAFF	TGTGCCAGCAGACGTTTAGGGAAGACTGAAGCTTTCTTT
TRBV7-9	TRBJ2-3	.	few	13	CASSPKPTDTQYF	TGTGCCAGCAGCCCCAAACCCACAGATACGCAGTATTTT
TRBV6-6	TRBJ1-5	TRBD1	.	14	CASRDRGEAQPQHF	TGTGCCAGCAGAGACAGGGGGGAAGCTCAGCCCCAGCATTTT
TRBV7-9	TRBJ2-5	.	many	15	CASSLAGGWQETQYF	TGTGCCAGCAGCTTAGCGGGCGGGTGGCAAGAGACCCAGTACTTC
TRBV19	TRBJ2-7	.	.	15	CASRDRDSSTYEQYF	TGTGCCAGTAGGGACCGGGACTCCAGTACCTACGAGCAGTACTTC
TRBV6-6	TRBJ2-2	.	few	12	CASALISGELFF	TGTGCCAGCGCTCTCATTTCCGGGGAGCTGTTTTTT
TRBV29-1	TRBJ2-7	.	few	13	CSVEDGRSYEQYF	TGCAGCGTTGAAGACGGCAGGAGCTACGAGCAGTACTTC
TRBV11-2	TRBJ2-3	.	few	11	CASFVADTQYF	TGTGCCAGCTTCGTCGCAGATACGCAGTATTTT
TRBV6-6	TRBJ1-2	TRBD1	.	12	CASSYSGTEYTF	TGTGCCAGCAGTTACTCGGGGACAGAATACACCTTC
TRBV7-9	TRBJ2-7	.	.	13	CASSFEGPYEQYF	TGTGCCAGCAGCTTCGAGGGCCCCTACGAGCAGTACTTC
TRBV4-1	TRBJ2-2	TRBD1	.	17	CASSLPGQGTNTGELFF	TGCGCCAGCAGCCTTCCGGGACAGGGGACGAACACCGGGGAGCTGTTTTTT
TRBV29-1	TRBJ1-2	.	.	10	CSVDSYGYTF	TGCAGCGTTGACAGCTATGGCTACACCTTC
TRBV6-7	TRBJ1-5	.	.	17	CASSYPRWSECNQPQHF	TGTGCCAGCAGTTACCCTAGATGGAGTGAATGCAATCAGCCCCAGCATTTT
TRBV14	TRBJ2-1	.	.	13	CASSQGRKNEQFF	TGTGCCAGCAGCCAGGGAAGGAAAAATGAGCAGTTCTTC
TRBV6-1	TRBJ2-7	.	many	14	CASSEVHLSYEQYF	TGTGCCAGCAGTGAAGTTCACCTCTCCTACGAGCAGTACTTC
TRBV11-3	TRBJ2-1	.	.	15	CASSLDGALYNEQFF	TGTGCCAGCAGCTTAGATGGGGCGCTGTACAATGAGCAGTTCTTC
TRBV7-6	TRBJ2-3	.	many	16	CASSSAPGVSGDTQYF	TGTGCCAGCAGCTCAGCCCCAGGGGTCTCGGGTGATACGCAGTATTTT
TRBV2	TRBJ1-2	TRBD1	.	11	CAIRGLYGYTF	TGTGCCATAAGGGGGCTCTATGGCTACACCTTC
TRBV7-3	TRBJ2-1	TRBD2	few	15	CASSFSGGGLNEQFF	TGTGCCAGCAGCTTCAGCGGGGGGGGACTCAATGAGCAGTTCTTC
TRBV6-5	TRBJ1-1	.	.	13	CASSQQQNTEAFF	TGTGCCAGCAGTCAACAGCAGAACACTGAAGCTTTCTTT
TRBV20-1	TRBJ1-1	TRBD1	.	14	CSARDRGREREAFF	TGCAGTGCTAGGGACAGGGGCCGGGAGCGTGAAGCTTTCTTT
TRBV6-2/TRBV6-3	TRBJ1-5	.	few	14	CASSLQVGNQPQHF	TGTGCCAGCAGTTTACAGGTCGGCAATCAGCCCCAGCATTTT
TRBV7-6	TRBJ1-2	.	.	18	CASSPPREDSLLDYGYTF	TGTGCCAGCAGCCCCCCAAGGGAGGACAGCTTACTTGACTATGGCTACACCTTC
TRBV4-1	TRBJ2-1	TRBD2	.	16	CASSQAWGLADNEQFF	TGCGCCAGCAGCCAAGCCTGGGGACTAGCTGACAATGAGCAGTTCTTC
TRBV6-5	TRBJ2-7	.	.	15	CASSYGSSSSYEQYF	TGTGCCAGCAGTTACGGATCAAGCAGCTCCTACGAGCAGTACTTC
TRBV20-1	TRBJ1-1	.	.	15	CSARDRNRVGAEAFF	TGCAGTGCTAGAGATAGGAACAGGGTAGGCGCTGAAGCTTTCTTT
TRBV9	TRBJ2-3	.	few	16	CASSVRITGRSDTQYF	TGTGCCAGCAGCGTAAGGATCACGGGGAGGTCAGATACGCAGTATTTT